These T cell receptor beta chains were read from a single sample in a study of blood T cells in healthy people across ages. MiXCR, run by TCRdb on the 5' RACE reads, gives a single entry per CDR3 protein. The sample has fewer than 650,000 distinct CDR3 sequences, 25% to 35% seen once. In addition, the sample was reused for a study of T cells of mothers and their children.

Sequencing was carried out using blood. These receptors were taken from a boy aged 2 to 10 in good health. Each CDR3 is given without its conserved first and last residue. Each record gives: V gene, D gene, CDR3 protein. A D gene is named only where the DNA matches it firmly.

>TRBV3-1|TRBD2
ASSRTPGLGKTQY
>TRBV20-1|TRBD1
SASAGTGVVYEQY
>TRBV15|.
ATSRDQTPSNEQY
>TRBV20-1|.
SARDGAGYSNQPQH
>TRBV7-2|TRBD2
ASSLGLTTSGRAEGSYNEQF
>TRBV20-1|.
SAPGVGYYTEAF
>TRBV20-1|.
SASTGYEQY
>TRBV6-5|.
ASSYHPTRGYEQY
>TRBV5-1|.
AGSLRGIYEQY
>TRBV5-1|.
ASSPGGSNYGYT
>TRBV27|TRBD1
ASSDRGRHEQY
>TRBV29-1|TRBD2
SVGASGSIVETQY
>TRBV28|.
ASSRGVGELF
>TRBV9|.
ASSPFERPYNEQF
>TRBV9|.
ASSVEAGRENQKLF
>TRBV6-2/TRBV6-3|.
AGSDPGLGYT
>TRBV30|TRBD1
AWSTGTALTL
>TRBV12-5|.
ASGLDPTDTQY
>TRBV6-6|.
ASRDSQFETQY
>TRBV30|TRBD1
AWGTGRVETQY
>TRBV7-6|.
ASGLQGWEKLF
>TRBV7-8|TRBD2
ASSLFPRLLAGEDTQY
>TRBV11-2|.
ASSPVYEQY
>TRBV12-3/TRBV12-4|.
ASSWTGSTDTQY
>TRBV7-6|.
ASSLALAREQF
>TRBV20-1|TRBD2
SARDPSGRTSYEQY
>TRBV7-2|TRBD2
ASSYQLAGGQDEQF
>TRBV19|.
ASSTLHTDTQY
>TRBV5-1|.
ASSLTDPQETQY
>TRBV7-9|.
ASSYHEFYEQY
>TRBV5-6|TRBD2
ASSPSTSGSSYNEQF
>TRBV20-1|.
SARADSFYEQY
>TRBV10-3|.
AISGERGAEAF
>TRBV7-9|.
ASSLAQIIQETQY
>TRBV12-3/TRBV12-4|TRBD1
ASSIGTAGAIQY
>TRBV24-1|.
ATSGGPPPI
>TRBV7-9|.
ASSLGGGMSSGANVLT